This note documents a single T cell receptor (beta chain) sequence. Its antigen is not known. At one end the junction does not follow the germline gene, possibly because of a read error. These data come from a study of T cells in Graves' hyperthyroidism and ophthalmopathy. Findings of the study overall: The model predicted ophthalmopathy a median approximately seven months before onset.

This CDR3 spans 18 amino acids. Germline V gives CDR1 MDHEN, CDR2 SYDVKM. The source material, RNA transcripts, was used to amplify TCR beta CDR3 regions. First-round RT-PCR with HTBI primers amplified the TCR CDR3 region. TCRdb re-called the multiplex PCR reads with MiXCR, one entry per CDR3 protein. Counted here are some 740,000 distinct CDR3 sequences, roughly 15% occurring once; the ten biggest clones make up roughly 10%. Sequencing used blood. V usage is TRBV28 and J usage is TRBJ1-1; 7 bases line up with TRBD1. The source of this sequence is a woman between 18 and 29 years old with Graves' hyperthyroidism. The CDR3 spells CVSSSSKGAMRLETEAFF. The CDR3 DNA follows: TGTGTCAGCAGTTCTTCTAAGGGGGCCATGAGGCTAGAAACTGAAGCTTTCTTT.